This entry lists 3 T cell receptor beta chains sequenced from one sample in a study of somatic mutations in T cells in chronic GVHD. Method: immunoSEQ multiplex PCR; TCRdb's copy keeps in-frame clones and lacks some. Seen here are under 800 clones, more than 65% observed once, and the top ten hold 55% to 75%. Sequencing was done on a sample of Vbeta20-positive CD4+ T cells from blood. These receptors were collected from a male patient aged 45-60 years with chronic graft-versus-host disease. The graft donor may be the source of some T cells.

The chain combines TRBV5-1 with TRBJ1-2; D not certain. The length of the CDR3 is 13 residues. The V gene's germline CDR1 is SGHRS and CDR2 YFSETQ. Trimming cost V 2 bases and J 12 bases, with 17 bases left between them. The CDR3 here is CASSLDGKPQHTF. The CDR3 bases are TGCGCCAGCAGCTTAGACGGGAAACCTCAACACACCTTC.

V is TRBV30 and J is TRBJ2-1; 13 bases map to TRBD2. CDR1 is GTSNPN and CDR2 is SVGIG in the germline V gene (reference sequence). The CDR3 sequence is 17 residues long. Trimming removed 2 bases from V and 7 bases from J; junction bases left unmatched: 11. The CDR3 DNA is TGTGCCTGGAGTAGACTAGCGGGGGGTATACTTCGGAATGAGCAGTTCTTC. As protein: CAWSRLAGGILRNEQFF.

The chain links TRBV30 to TRBJ1-1, with 8 bases that match TRBD1. The CDR3 has 15 amino acids. The germline CDR1 and CDR2 sequences are GTSNPN and SVGIG (reference sequence). J gave up 1 base and V 2 bases, and 6 bases lay outside the gene matches. CDR3 residues: CAWSQGQARNTEAFF. The DNA of the CDR3 is TGTGCCTGGAGTCAGGGACAGGCAAGGAACACTGAAGCTTTCTTT.